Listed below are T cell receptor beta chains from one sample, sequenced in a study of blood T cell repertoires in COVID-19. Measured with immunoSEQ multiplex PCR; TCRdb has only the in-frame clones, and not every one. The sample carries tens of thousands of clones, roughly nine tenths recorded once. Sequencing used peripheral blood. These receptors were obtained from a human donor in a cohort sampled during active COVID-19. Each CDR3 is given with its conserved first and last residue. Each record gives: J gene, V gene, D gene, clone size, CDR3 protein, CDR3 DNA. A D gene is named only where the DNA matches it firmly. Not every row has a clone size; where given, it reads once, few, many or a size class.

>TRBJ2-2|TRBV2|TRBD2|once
CASRVGLADVGELFF
TGTGCCAGCAGGGTCGGGCTAGCGGACGTCGGGGAGCTGTTTTTT
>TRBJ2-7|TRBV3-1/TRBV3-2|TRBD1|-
CASSQDGTGRYEQYF
TGTGCCAGCAGCCAAGATGGGACAGGGAGATACGAGCAGTACTTC
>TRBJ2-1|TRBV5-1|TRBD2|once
CASSEGTSGGVYNEQFF
TGCGCCAGCAGCGAAGGGACTAGCGGGGGGGTTTACAATGAGCAGTTCTTC
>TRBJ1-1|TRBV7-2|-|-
CASTGGADTEAFF
TGTGCCAGCACCGGGGGGGCGGACACTGAAGCTTTCTTT
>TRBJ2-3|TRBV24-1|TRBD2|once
CATSPGGSDTQYF
TGTGCCACCAGCCCCGGGGGGTCAGATACGCAGTATTTT
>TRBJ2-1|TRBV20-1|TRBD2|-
CSASTSGSGYNEQFF
TGCAGTGCTAGTACTAGCGGGAGTGGTTACAATGAGCAGTTCTTC
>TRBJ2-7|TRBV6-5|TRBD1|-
CASSRDSQLSYEQYF
TGTGCCAGCAGTCGGGACAGCCAACTCTCCTACGAGCAGTACTTC
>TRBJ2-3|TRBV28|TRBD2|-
CASSLSGGRAQYF
TGTGCCAGCAGTTTATCGGGGGGGCGGGCGCAGTATTTT
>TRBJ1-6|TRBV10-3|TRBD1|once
CAIARQGSDNSPLHF
TGTGCCATCGCCCGACAGGGGTCGGATAATTCACCCCTCCACTTT
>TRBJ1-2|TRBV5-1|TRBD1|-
CASSNPGQGHYGYTF
TGCGCCAGCAGCAACCCGGGACAGGGGCACTATGGCTACACCTTC
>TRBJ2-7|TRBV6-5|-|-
CASKVSLSDEQYF
TGTGCCAGCAAAGTTAGTCTTAGTGACGAGCAGTACTTC
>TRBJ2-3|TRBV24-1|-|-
CATSYGAPADTQYF
TGTGCCACCAGTTATGGGGCGCCCGCAGATACGCAGTATTTT
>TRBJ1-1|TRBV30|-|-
CAWRRETTNTEAFF
TGTGCCTGGAGAAGGGAGACGACGAACACTGAAGCTTTCTTT
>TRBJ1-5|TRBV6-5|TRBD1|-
CASSQAGQSNQPQHF
TGTGCCAGCAGTCAGGCGGGACAGAGCAATCAGCCCCAGCATTTT
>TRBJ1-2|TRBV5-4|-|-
CASSTRTEAYVGYTF
TGTGCCAGCAGCACCCGGACAGAGGCCTATGTGGGCTACACCTTC
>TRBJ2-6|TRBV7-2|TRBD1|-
CASSSYRGLAGANVLTF
TGTGCCAGCAGCTCCTACAGGGGGCTGGCAGGGGCCAACGTCCTGACTTTC
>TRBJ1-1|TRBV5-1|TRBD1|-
CASSPDRGGSTEAFF
TGCGCCAGCAGCCCGGACAGGGGTGGTAGCACTGAAGCTTTCTTT
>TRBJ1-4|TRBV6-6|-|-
CASSYPNEKLFF
TGTGCCAGCAGTTACCCAAATGAAAAACTGTTTTTT
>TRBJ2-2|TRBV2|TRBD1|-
CASSIDRGNTGELFF
TGTGCCAGCAGCATTGACAGGGGGAACACCGGGGAGCTGTTTTTT
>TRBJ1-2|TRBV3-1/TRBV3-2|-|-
CASSQEGRVGYGYTF
TGTGCCAGCAGCCAAGAAGGCAGGGTCGGCTATGGCTACACCTTC
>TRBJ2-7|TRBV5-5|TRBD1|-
CASSIGTGVPYEQYF
TGTGCCAGCAGCATCGGGACAGGGGTCCCCTACGAGCAGTACTTC
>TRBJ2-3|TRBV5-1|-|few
CASSLGGRDTQYF
TGCGCCAGCAGCTTGGGGGGGCGAGATACGCAGTATTTT
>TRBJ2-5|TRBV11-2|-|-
CASIRRGQPQETQYF
TGTGCCAGCATCCGGCGGGGACAGCCCCAAGAGACCCAGTACTTC
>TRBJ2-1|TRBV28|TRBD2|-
CASSSGLANRQFF
TGTGCCAGCAGTTCAGGACTAGCCAATAGGCAGTTCTTC
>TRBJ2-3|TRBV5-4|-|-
CASSLGGSGYTDTQYF
TGTGCCAGCAGCTTAGGGGGTTCTGGCTACACAGATACGCAGTATTTT
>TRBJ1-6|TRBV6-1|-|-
CASSDTGSDSPLHF
TGTGCCAGCAGTGATACAGGGTCGGATTCACCCCTCCACTTT
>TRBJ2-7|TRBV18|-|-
CASSPPSSYEQYF
TGTGCCAGCTCACCTCCTAGCTCCTACGAGCAGTACTTC
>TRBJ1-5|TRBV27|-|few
CASSFRSGNQPQHF
TGTGCCAGCAGTTTTCGGTCCGGCAATCAGCCCCAGCATTTT
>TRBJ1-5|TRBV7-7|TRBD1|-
CARKRAGGQYNQPQHF
TGTGCTAGGAAGAGAGCGGGGGGACAGTACAATCAGCCCCAGCATTTT
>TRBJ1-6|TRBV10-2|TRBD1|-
CATRDSYSYNSPLHF
TGCGCCACCCGGGACAGTTACTCCTATAATTCACCCCTCCACTTT
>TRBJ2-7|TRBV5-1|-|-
CASSWESSYEQYF
TGCGCCAGCAGCTGGGAGAGCTCCTACGAGCAGTACTTC
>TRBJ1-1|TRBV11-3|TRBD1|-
CASSIDRGSEAFF
TGTGCCAGCAGCATAGACAGGGGCTCTGAAGCTTTCTTT
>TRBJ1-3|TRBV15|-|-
CATSVSGNTIYF
TGTGCCACCAGCGTATCTGGAAACACCATATATTTT
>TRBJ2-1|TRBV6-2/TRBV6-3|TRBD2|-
CASSRRREGPHNEQFF
TGTGCCAGCAGTAGACGACGGGAGGGCCCCCACAATGAGCAGTTCTTC